This T cell receptor (beta chain) was recorded in a study of blood T cell repertoires in COVID-19. About the study: Collection of acute and convalescent COVID-19 samples took place in the United States, Italy and Spain. T cells, B-cell-depleted T cells, or PBMCs supplied cDNA or gDNA.

Under the authors' procedure: Amplifying reference gene primers gave estimates of nucleated cell counts. Sequencing used immunoSEQ multiplex PCR; TCRdb keeps in-frame clones, though not all of them. V, J and clone size are those of that table, while D and trimming were read from the DNA. This table has some 41,000 clones, 70% to 90% appearing once. Trimming left V 2 bases short and J 0 bases short, with 11 bases between. The CDR3 is 14 amino acids. Germline V gene sequence: CDR1 SQVTM, CDR2 ANQGSEA. This TCR derives from a human donor in a cohort sampled during active COVID-19. The sample comprised peripheral blood. The V and J genes are TRBV29-1 and TRBJ2-7; D unresolved. CDR3 nucleotide sequence: TGCAGCGTTGAATTCCCCGGTGGCTCCTACGAGCAGTACTTC. Protein sequence: CSVEFPGGSYEQYF.